This TCR beta chain was sequenced during a study of T cell repertoires in cytomegalovirus infection (dated by TCRdb to the late 2010s). Study-wide context: The HLA type of each donor mattered for the analysis, because public TCR beta signatures pointed to carriage of CMV infection along with the matching HLA type.

With respect to this clonotype: Its antigen is still unknown. No much larger clone exists at a distance of one base, and base qualities are not known.

What the study reported, not specific to this receptor: In both this cohort and an independent 352-donor cohort, the cumulative frequency of public TCR beta family members distinguished carriers of CMV infection plus the relevant HLA type. The ex vivo response was dominated by HLA-C-restricted CMV-specific TCR beta clonotypes, which also provided the single most frequent clonotype in two of eight donors.

At the junction V is shortened by 7 bases and J by 3 bases, with 13 bases in between. The cysteine opens and the phenylalanine closes a CDR3 of 13 amino acids. Here the CDR3 DNA is all that survives: 39 bases in frame from base 1. As encoded in the germline V gene, CDR1 is MNHNS while CDR2 is SASEGT. Sequenced on an Illumina HiSeq 1500. TCRdb ran its own pipeline on the public reads, namely fastp trimming at Q25 and MiXCR clone calling, and kept in-frame beta chains. Rows are unified per CDR3 protein, each entry keeping the most common DNA and genes. Within this sample are around 320,000 distinct CDR3 sequences, with 8% to 10% of them counted one time only. The top ten constitute 3.5% to 4.5% of the sample.

The chain is made from TRBV6-1 and TRBJ2-7, with the identity of the D gene unclear. The TCR was taken from a human donor in good health (CMV status not recorded). Some clones in this sample may be carry-over from other donors' samples. The sequenced material came from PBMCs. In nucleotides, the sequence is TGTGCCAGCAAAGAGCTAGGATACTACGAGCAGTACTTC. It translates as CASKELGYYEQYF.